This T cell receptor (beta chain) was retrieved from a study of neurological immune-mediated disorders (dated by TCRdb to the late 2010s). For the study in its entirety: The study compared peripheral blood TCR-beta repertoires of HTLV-I-associated myelopathy (HAM/TSP) patients, multiple sclerosis patients and healthy controls using UMI-based sequencing. The roughly 110 TCR-beta libraries included longitudinal samples, technical triplicates and paired sorted CD4+ and CD8+ T-cell subsets alongside PBMC samples. The cohort was made up of about 65 subjects, consisting of roughly 15 HAM/TSP patients, about 34 multiple sclerosis patients and around 20 healthy controls. The paper's findings and limits, for the study overall: TCR clonal expansion was highest in HAM/TSP patients and lowest in MS patients, with MS patients falling below even healthy controls. No identical CDR3 amino acid sequences were shared among expanded clones across subjects, suggesting private TCR-beta repertoires in all groups.

Ten or more counts support this clonotype. What antigen it recognizes has not been identified. No base qualities exist here, and no much larger clone lies one base off it. cDNA was synthesized by template-switch 5'RACE using a primer with a 10-nucleotide random unique molecular identifier that tagged each TCR transcript. Each sequencing run produced over 170 million TCR-beta sequences covering 15-18 subjects. The RNeasy kit was used to extract total RNA. The KAPA Real-time Library Amplification kit was used to amplify TCR-beta VDJ regions with primers for the TCR constant region and the 5'RACE anchor. Sample indexes and Illumina adaptors were added in a first PCR, after which library yield was increased in a second PCR. The roughly 650 bp TCR product was size-selected on a 2% E-gel SizeSelection system after Ampure bead purification. Before pooling, library quality was assessed on a Bioanalyzer, concentration was determined with Qubit, and library quantification was performed with the Kapa Library Quantification kit. An Illumina HiSeq 2500 sequenced the libraries paired-end 2 x 150 bp. To increase sequence diversity, roughly 24-32% phiX was spiked into each library pool. The published analysis was carried out like this. Quality-filtered reads were processed with the UMI-based MiGEC pipeline, which removed over 85% of raw TCR sequences during error correction. VDJ genes were aligned to IMGT germline references, and clonotypes were defined by unique CDR3 amino acid sequence plus V-J genes. Clonal expansion, Shannon diversity, and CDR3 relatedness (CalcPairwiseDistances, ClusterSamples) were evaluated with VDJtools, and phylogenetic trees were built with CLCbio workbench. A clone was classed as expanded if it had 8 or more unique UMIs, a cutoff based on coefficient-of-variation modelling across technical triplicates. The raw public data were reprocessed by TCRdb itself: fastp quality trimming at Q25, MiXCR clonotype calling, in-frame beta chains only. Each CDR3 protein gets just one entry, which takes the most common genes and DNA from the rows behind it. These V and J calls are TCRdb output, not the study's own analysis. This sample gives about 43,000 distinct CDR3 sequences in total; approximately 12% of them show up just once. The ten largest make up roughly 1.3% of the sample.

From the cysteine up to the phenylalanine, the CDR3 has a length of 15 residues. The CDR3 DNA has 45 bases and is translated from base 1. CDR1 and CDR2 were assigned from the germline V gene as SGHRS and YFSETQ. The trim is 0 bases for V and 0 bases for J, with a gap of 8 bases between the germline ends. The healthy controls were volunteers from blood banks in Maryland, USA. For unsorted PBMC libraries, 2 million PBMCs were used after storage in RNAlater at -80 degrees C until RNA extraction. Peripheral blood underwent Ficoll-Hypaque density gradient centrifugation to isolate PBMCs, which were then cryopreserved in liquid nitrogen.

The receptor was derived from a female donor in good health. The sequenced sample consisted of PBMCs. The chain links TRBV5-1 with TRBJ2-3; a weak D assignment points to TRBD1 (5 bases agree). CDR3 reads: CASSLGTPSTDTQYF. The DNA reads as follows: TGCGCCAGCAGCTTGGGGACACCGAGCACAGATACGCAGTATTTT.